Here is one T cell receptor beta chain with its context. Its matching antigen is unknown. Other DNA sequences in the same sample also yield this CDR3. This sample was taken from a study of cytomegalovirus exposure and HLA in healthy donors. Study details: Ancestry clustering placed 70% to 90% of 350 to 500 genotyped donors in the Caucasian-associated cluster. The study's findings and limits: Later genetic work tied a missense DCLRE1C variant to beta-chain V and J trimming.

PCR used 60 Vbeta primers and 13 Jbeta primers. Sequenced by immunoSEQ multiplex PCR; TCRdb stores in-frame clones only, minus some. The table includes about 200,000 clones, about 81% detected once. Trimming removed 2 bases from V and 4 bases from J, with 9 bases in between. The CDR3 runs to 13 residues. Germline V gene lookup returns CDR1 GTSNPN and CDR2 SVGIG (reference sequence). The clonotype originates from a woman in her thirties or forties in good health and CMV-seronegative. The chain is built from TRBV30 and TRBJ1-5; D possibly corresponds to TRBD1 (5 bases). The material sequenced was PBMCs. The CDR3 sequence: CAWSSGGNQPQHF. The CDR3 DNA follows: TGTGCCTGGAGTTCGGGGGGGAATCAGCCCCAGCATTTT.